These T cell receptor beta chains were read from a single sample in a study of blood T cell repertoires in COVID-19. TCRdb keeps only in-frame clones here, not all; method: immunoSEQ multiplex PCR. The sample holds about 260,000 clones, 75% to 90% seen once. The sequencing sample was made of PBMCs or T cells enriched from blood (not recorded which). Receptors originate from a woman between 18 and 29 years old who had recovered from COVID-19. Both conserved end residues are part of each CDR3. The D gene is left open where the match is weak. Only some rows state a clone size, as once, few, many or a class for expanded clones.

j_call: TRBJ1-6; d_call: -; clone_size: -; v_call: TRBV5-4; cdr3_aa: CASSLAEGTLHF; cdr3_nt: TGTGCCAGCAGCTTGGCGGAGGGTACCCTCCACTTT
j_call: TRBJ1-6; d_call: -; clone_size: -; v_call: TRBV6-5; cdr3_aa: CASSAQGRSPLHF; cdr3_nt: TGTGCCAGCAGCGCACAGGGCCGCTCACCCCTCCACTTT
j_call: TRBJ1-5; d_call: TRBD1; clone_size: -; v_call: TRBV29-1; cdr3_aa: CSVQGGGQAGHQPQHF; cdr3_nt: TGCAGCGTTCAGGGGGGAGGACAGGCAGGGCATCAGCCCCAGCATTTT
j_call: TRBJ1-4; d_call: -; clone_size: -; v_call: TRBV27; cdr3_aa: CASRPGGVSEKLFF; cdr3_nt: TGTGCCAGCCGCCCGGGAGGGGTTTCTGAAAAACTGTTTTTT
j_call: TRBJ2-5; d_call: TRBD1; clone_size: once; v_call: TRBV14; cdr3_aa: CASSPDRGGKTQYF; cdr3_nt: TGTGCCAGCAGCCCGGACAGGGGGGGAAAGACCCAGTACTTC
j_call: TRBJ1-6; d_call: TRBD1; clone_size: -; v_call: TRBV5-6; cdr3_aa: CASSNGQGAFNSPLHF; cdr3_nt: TGTGCCAGCAGCAACGGACAGGGGGCCTTTAATTCACCCCTCCACTTT
j_call: TRBJ1-4; d_call: -; clone_size: -; v_call: TRBV21-1; cdr3_aa: CASSPFWTAPGASEKLFF; cdr3_nt: TGTGCCAGCAGCCCCTTCTGGACAGCGCCAGGGGCGTCAGAAAAACTGTTTTTT
j_call: TRBJ2-2; d_call: TRBD2; clone_size: -; v_call: TRBV9; cdr3_aa: CASSARPLAGGPNTGELFF; cdr3_nt: TGTGCCAGCAGCGCCAGACCCCTAGCGGGGGGGCCGAACACCGGGGAGCTGTTTTTT
j_call: TRBJ1-2; d_call: TRBD1; clone_size: -; v_call: TRBV10-2; cdr3_aa: CASSKGQGAKNYGYTF; cdr3_nt: TGCGCCAGCAGTAAAGGACAGGGGGCTAAGAACTATGGCTACACCTTC
j_call: TRBJ2-3; d_call: -; clone_size: -; v_call: TRBV2; cdr3_aa: CASSEVGGTSTDTQYF; cdr3_nt: TGTGCCAGCAGTGAAGTTGGCGGGACCTCCACAGATACGCAGTATTTT
j_call: TRBJ1-2; d_call: TRBD1; clone_size: -; v_call: TRBV19; cdr3_aa: CASSMGQYYGYTF; cdr3_nt: TGTGCCAGTAGTATGGGACAGTACTATGGCTACACCTTC
j_call: TRBJ1-2; d_call: TRBD1; clone_size: -; v_call: TRBV5-1; cdr3_aa: CASKGGYRGGYGYTF; cdr3_nt: TGCGCCAGCAAGGGGGGTTACAGGGGAGGCTATGGCTACACCTTC
j_call: TRBJ2-3; d_call: TRBD2; clone_size: few; v_call: TRBV4-1; cdr3_aa: CASSLKASGGVDTQYF; cdr3_nt: TGCGCCAGCAGCCTGAAGGCCAGCGGGGGGGTAGATACGCAGTATTTT
j_call: TRBJ2-3; d_call: TRBD2; clone_size: -; v_call: TRBV15; cdr3_aa: CATSRATSGGSDTQYF; cdr3_nt: TGTGCCACCAGCAGAGCGACTAGCGGGGGCTCAGATACGCAGTATTTT
j_call: TRBJ1-4; d_call: -; clone_size: few; v_call: TRBV5-4; cdr3_aa: CASSLDRGGGEKLFF; cdr3_nt: TGTGCCAGCAGCTTGGATAGGGGGGGCGGTGAAAAACTGTTTTTT
j_call: TRBJ1-2; d_call: -; clone_size: -; v_call: TRBV5-1; cdr3_aa: CASSLAGNDGYTF; cdr3_nt: TGCGCCAGCAGCTTGGCAGGGAATGATGGCTACACCTTC
j_call: TRBJ2-3; d_call: -; clone_size: -; v_call: TRBV19; cdr3_aa: CASSPTAGIDTQYF; cdr3_nt: TGTGCCAGTAGTCCCACAGCGGGCATAGATACGCAGTATTTT
j_call: TRBJ1-6; d_call: TRBD1; clone_size: -; v_call: TRBV15; cdr3_aa: CATSGGDSDLRGSPLHF; cdr3_nt: TGTGCCACCAGCGGAGGGGACAGCGACCTTCGAGGGTCACCCCTCCACTTT
j_call: TRBJ1-1; d_call: -; clone_size: -; v_call: TRBV6-5; cdr3_aa: CASGLVVEGEAFF; cdr3_nt: TGTGCCAGCGGGCTGGTGGTGGAAGGTGAAGCTTTCTTT
j_call: TRBJ2-1; d_call: -; clone_size: -; v_call: TRBV5-1; cdr3_aa: CASSLEDRAYNEQFF; cdr3_nt: TGCGCCAGCAGCTTGGAGGACAGAGCCTACAATGAGCAGTTCTTC